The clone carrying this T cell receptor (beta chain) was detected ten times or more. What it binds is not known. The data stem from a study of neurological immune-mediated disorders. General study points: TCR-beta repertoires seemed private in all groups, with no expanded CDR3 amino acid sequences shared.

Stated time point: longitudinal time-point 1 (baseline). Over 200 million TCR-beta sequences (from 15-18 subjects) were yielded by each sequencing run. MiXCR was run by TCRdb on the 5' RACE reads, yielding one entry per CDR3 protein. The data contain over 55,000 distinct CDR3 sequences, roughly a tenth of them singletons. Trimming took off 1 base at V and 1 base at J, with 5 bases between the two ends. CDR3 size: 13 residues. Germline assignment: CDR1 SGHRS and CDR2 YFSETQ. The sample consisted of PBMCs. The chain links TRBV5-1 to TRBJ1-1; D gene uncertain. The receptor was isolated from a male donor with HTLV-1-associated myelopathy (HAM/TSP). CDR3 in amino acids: CASSLQQNTEAFF. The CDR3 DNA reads TGCGCCAGCAGCTTGCAGCAGAACACTGAAGCTTTCTTT.